This T cell receptor (beta chain) was recovered during a study of shared clonotypes between healthy human individuals. Study information: Donor ages ranged 18 to 49 years: two women, a few men.

Germline CDR1 is MDHEN and CDR2 is SYDVKM. With 3 bases removed from V and 3 bases from J, the gap between germline ends came to 6 bases. This CDR3 region has 12 residues. For every subset, genomic DNA was evenly distributed across several immunoSEQ plates. The assay was immunoSEQ multiplex PCR, and TCRdb's table has in-frame clones only and misses some. The sample has some 630,000 clones; about 78% are singletons. This clonotype was obtained from a woman younger than 45 in good health. The source material was memory CD4+ T cells sorted from blood. The subset was: CD45RA-negative fraction. The V and J genes are TRBV28 and TRBJ2-7; D gene ambiguous. CDR3 nucleotide sequence: TGTGCCAGCAGTTTTGGCATCTACGAGCAGTACTTC. This codes for CASSFGIYEQYF. Using reference TRBV28 and TRBJ2-7 for the parts outside the CDR3, the full variable domain is DVKVTQSSRYLVKRTGEKVFLECVQDMDHENMFWYRQDPGLGLRLIYFSYDVKMKEKGDIPEGYSVSREKKERFSLILESASTNQTSMYLCASSFGIYEQYFGPGTRLTVT.